This TCR beta chain originates from a study of blood T cell repertoires in COVID-19. Study as a whole: Spain, Italy and the United States supplied samples that represented acute and convalescent COVID-19. T cells, B-cell-depleted T cells, or PBMCs supplied cDNA or gDNA.

The germline V gene has CDR1 SNHLY and CDR2 FYNNEI. Unmatched junction bases numbered 9, after V lost 10 bases and J lost 0 bases. The CDR3 length is 14 residues. Study processing details: The assay estimated nucleated cells by amplifying reference gene primers. Libraries were prepared by immunoSEQ multiplex PCR; TCRdb keeps only in-frame clonotypes and omits some of them. V, J and clone size are taken as reported in that table, and D and trimming were inferred from the DNA itself. The sample lists around 120,000 clones; around 85% were seen once. The sequencing sample was made of peripheral blood. The clonotype comes from a man between 45 and 60 years old with acute or convalescent COVID-19. V usage is TRBV2 and J usage is TRBJ2-7; 7 positions match TRBD1. The CDR3 DNA is TGTGCCATCCAGCAGGGGGATCACTCCTACGAGCAGTACTTC. The encoded protein is CAIQQGDHSYEQYF.